This T cell receptor beta chain stems from a study of blood T cell repertoires in COVID-19. Looking at the study overall: Material from acute and convalescent COVID-19 was sourced from the United States, Italy and Spain. Sample material is recorded as cDNA or gDNA derived from T cells, B-cell-depleted T cells, or PBMCs.

V was clipped by 4 bases and J by 1 base, with 13 bases between them. The CDR3 extends over 16 amino acids. Germline CDR1 KGHDR, CDR2 SFDVKD. Original handling: It was from reference gene primer amplification that nucleated cell counts were estimated. Assay used: immunoSEQ multiplex PCR; TCRdb lists only in-frame clones, some missing. That table gives V, J and clone size, and the DNA gave D and trimming. The data show 250,000 or so clones, roughly 88% seen once. Sequencing input: peripheral blood. This sequence was found in a woman in her 30s with active or convalescent COVID-19. The chain uses TRBV24-1 and TRBJ2-1, with TRBD2 as a possible D gene (6 bases). The CDR3 spells CATSDASAGSYNEQFF. CDR3 nucleotides: TGTGCCACCAGTGACGCTTCTGCGGGGTCCTACAATGAGCAGTTCTTC.